The 2 T cell receptor beta chains reported below all come from one sample, sequenced in a study of identical twins. TCRdb used MiXCR to reprocess the 5' RACE reads, holding one entry per CDR3 protein. Among about 460,000 distinct CDR3 sequences, more than 13% were seen once, and the ten largest hold roughly 0.56%. In addition, the sample was reused for a study of yellow fever vaccine responses in identical twins.

The sequenced sample was CD4+ T cells sorted from blood. All receptors derive from a woman aged 18-29 years in good health.

This clonotype has only a few counts. The chain joins TRBV6-5 to TRBJ2-3; D could derive from TRBD1 or TRBD2 (5 bases each). Germline-derived CDR1 and CDR2 are MNHEY and SVGAGI. Trimming took 0 bases from V and 5 from J, leaving 18 bases between them. The CDR3 extends over 17 amino acids. The CDR3 reads CASSYSSGQGRGDTQYF. DNA for the CDR3: TGTGCCAGCAGTTACTCGAGCGGCCAGGGACGGGGAGATACGCAGTATTTT.

There are many counts of this clonotype. The CDR3 nucleotides read TGTGCCAGCAGTCCTACGAGGCTAGCGGGAGGGTACGAGCAGTACTTC. It yields the protein CASSPTRLAGGYEQYF. The chain carries TRBV28 and TRBJ2-7; 12 bases are a match to TRBD2. The V gene's germline CDR1 is MDHEN and CDR2 SYDVKM. There are 16 residues in the CDR3. The trim removed 5 bases at V and 4 bases at J, leaving 9 bases unmatched.